These 14 T cell receptor beta chains share one sample of origin, sequenced in a study of blood T cell repertoires in COVID-19. This table comes from immunoSEQ multiplex PCR, and its TCRdb copy is limited to in-frame clones, with some not included. The data hold about 400,000 clones, with 88% observed a single time. Sequencing input: PBMCs or T cells enriched from blood (not recorded which). The receptors shown here come from a woman between 35 and 50 years old with acute COVID-19.

The chain has TRBV18 and TRBJ1-2; unclear D gene. CDR1 is KGHSH, CDR2 LQKENI, per germline. CDR3 length equals 15 residues. Trimming took off 2 bases at V and 4 bases at J, with 14 bases between the two ends. CDR3 coding DNA: TGTGCCAGCTCACCAATCCAAGACGGAGTCTATGGCTACACCTTC. Residues: CASSPIQDGVYGYTF.

This clone occurred a few times. The chain links TRBV19 to TRBJ1-4, with 8 bases aligning to TRBD1. With V trimmed by 3 bases and J by 8 bases, 5 bases remained unmatched. The CDR3 length is 14 residues. Germline V gene sequence: CDR1 LNHDA, CDR2 SQIVND (reference sequence). The CDR3 coding sequence is TGTGCCAGTAGTATTGACAGGGGAAGAGAAAAACTGTTTTTT. As protein: CASSIDRGREKLFF.

V usage is TRBV5-3 and J usage is TRBJ2-3, with a tentative D call TRBD2 (5 bases). TRBV5-3 is an ORF, with its function uncertain. The CDR3 sequence is 15 residues long. V was pared by 2 bases and J by 1 base, with 11 bases between. CDR3 sequence: CARSFFRGGTDTQYF. The CDR3 DNA reads TGTGCCAGAAGCTTCTTCCGGGGTGGCACAGATACGCAGTATTTT.

This rearrangement joins TRBV5-1 to TRBJ2-2; D gene uncertain. Deletions cut 3 bases from V and 3 bases from J, with 9 bases between. The CDR3 consists of 14 residues. The V gene's germline CDR1 is SGHRS and CDR2 YFSETQ. The DNA of the CDR3 is TGCGCCAGCAGCTCCACACAGTACACCGGGGAGCTGTTTTTT. Its protein product is CASSSTQYTGELFF.

This chain links TRBV6-5 with TRBJ2-3; 8 bases are shared with TRBD2. The V segment lost 5 bases and the J segment 8 bases; nucleotides outside the gene matches: 9. The germline V gene has CDR1 MNHEY and CDR2 SVGAGI. This CDR3 contains 14 residues. The chain's CDR3 is CASSTSGSLRTQYF. CDR3 in DNA: TGTGCCAGCAGTACCAGCGGGAGCCTCCGTACGCAGTATTTT.

This chain joins TRBV15 and TRBJ1-6; a possible D gene is TRBD1 (5 bases). Trimming left V 0 bases short and J 7 bases short, with 10 bases between. The CDR3 covers 15 residues. Germline CDR1 reads LNHNV; CDR2 reads YYDKDF (reference sequence). Here the CDR3 reads CATSRDQGGNSPLHF. The DNA of the CDR3 is TGTGCCACCAGCAGAGATCAGGGCGGCAATTCACCCCTCCACTTT.

The V call is TRBV7-7, the J call TRBJ1-4; 8 bases agree with TRBD1. The CDR3 runs 15 residues. Germline trimming cut 1 base from V and 3 bases from J; bases unmatched to any gene: 1. The germline gives CDR1 SSHAT, CDR2 FNYEAQ (reference sequence). In nucleotides, the CDR3 is TGTGCCAGCAGCTTAGGGGACAGGTCTAATGAAAAACTGTTTTTT. It translates to CASSLGDRSNEKLFF.

The chain employs TRBV10-3 and TRBJ1-1, with 7 bases lining up with TRBD1. CDR1 and CDR2 (germline): ENHRY, SYGVKD. The ends lost 2 bases at V and 4 bases at J; junction bases unmatched: 7. The CDR3 sequence is 15 residues long. This CDR3 is CAISETTGALTEAFF. The CDR3 bases are TGTGCCATCAGTGAGACTACAGGGGCTCTCACTGAAGCTTTCTTT.

The chain uses TRBV7-9 and TRBJ1-2; tentatively, D is TRBD1 (5 bases). Germline values: CDR1 SEHNR, CDR2 FQNEAQ (reference sequence). The CDR3 is 13 amino acids. Deletions cut 6 bases from V and 1 base from J, with 9 bases between. The CDR3 protein is CASREGRNYGYTF. CDR3 DNA: TGTGCCAGCAGGGAGGGGCGTAACTATGGCTACACCTTC.

The chain employs TRBV13 and TRBJ2-5; no firm D call. The V and J ends lost 1 base and 5 bases respectively, with 8 bases between them. The CDR3 runs to 13 residues. Germline-derived CDR1 and CDR2 are PRHDT and FYEKMQ (reference sequence). CDR3 DNA sequence: TGTGCCAGCAGCTTAGCGGTACGGGAGACCCAGTACTTC. Translation: CASSLAVRETQYF.

The chain uses TRBV11-3 and TRBJ2-5, with D unresolved. This CDR3 has 13 amino acids. CDR1 is SGHNT and CDR2 is YENEEA in the germline V gene. V was pared by 2 bases and J by 1 base, with 5 bases between. CDR3 amino acids: CASSLSTQETQYF. The DNA of the CDR3 is TGTGCCAGCAGCTTAAGCACCCAAGAGACCCAGTACTTC.

This clone has only a few counts. The V gene is TRBV29-1, the J gene TRBJ1-1, with D unresolved. Trimming pared 6 bases from V and 5 bases from J, leaving 16 bases between. CDR3 size: 13 residues. Per the germline V gene, CDR1 is SQVTM and CDR2 is ANQGSEA. CDR3 sequence: CSVTTTGGTEAFF. CDR3 nucleotides: TGCAGCGTCACGACCACCGGAGGGACTGAAGCTTTCTTT.

J is TRBJ1-4 and V is TRBV2; 8 positions agree with TRBD1. In germline, CDR1 is SNHLY, CDR2 FYNNEI. This CDR3 region has 15 residues. V was clipped by 0 bases and J by 8 bases; unmatched bases: 5. The chain's CDR3 is CASSEARQGREKLFF. The CDR3 DNA follows: TGTGCCAGCAGTGAAGCCCGACAGGGGAGAGAAAAACTGTTTTTT.

This chain links TRBV18 with TRBJ1-6; D is undetermined. CDR3 length: 12 residues. CDR1 and CDR2 (germline): KGHSH, LQKENI. Deletions cut 6 bases from V and 5 bases from J, with 5 bases between. The CDR3 loop reads CASSADNSPLHF. The CDR3 coding sequence is TGTGCCAGCTCGGCGGATAATTCACCCCTCCACTTT.